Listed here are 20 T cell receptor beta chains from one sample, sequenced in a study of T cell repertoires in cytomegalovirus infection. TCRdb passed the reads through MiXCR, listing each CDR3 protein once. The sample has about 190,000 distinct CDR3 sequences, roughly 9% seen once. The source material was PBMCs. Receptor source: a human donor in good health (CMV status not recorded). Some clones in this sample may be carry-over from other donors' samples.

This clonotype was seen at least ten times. CDR3 region: CASSFGRTDEKLFF. The DNA of the CDR3 is TGTGCCAGCAGCTTTGGGAGGACAGACGAAAAACTGTTTTTT. The chain carries TRBV7-2 and TRBJ1-4; the D gene is possibly TRBD1 (6 bases). The V gene's germline CDR1 is SGHTA and CDR2 FQGNSA. The CDR3 consists of 14 residues. V gave up 3 bases and J gave up 8 bases, with 13 bases separating them.

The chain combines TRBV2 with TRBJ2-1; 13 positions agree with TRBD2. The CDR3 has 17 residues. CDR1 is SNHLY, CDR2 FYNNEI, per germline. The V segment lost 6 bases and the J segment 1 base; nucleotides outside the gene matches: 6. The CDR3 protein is CASRRTSGGVSYNEQFF. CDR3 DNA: TGTGCCAGCAGGCGGACTAGCGGGGGAGTTTCCTACAATGAGCAGTTCTTC.

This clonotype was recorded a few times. CDR3 amino acids: CASSQGQGARQEGEQYF. CDR3 in DNA: TGCGCCAGCAGTCAGGGGCAGGGGGCTAGACAGGAGGGCGAGCAGTACTTC. This chain joins TRBV23-1 and TRBJ2-7, with 8 bases aligning to TRBD1. TRBV23-1 is labeled an ORF, and its function is uncertain. Trimming removed 3 bases from V and 6 bases from J; junction bases left unmatched: 16. The length of the CDR3 is 17 residues.

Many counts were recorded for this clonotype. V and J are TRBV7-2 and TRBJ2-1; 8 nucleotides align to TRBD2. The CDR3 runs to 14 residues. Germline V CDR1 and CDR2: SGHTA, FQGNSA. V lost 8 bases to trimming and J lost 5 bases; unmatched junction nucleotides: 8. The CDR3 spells CASLDGGANNEQFF. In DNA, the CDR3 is TGTGCCAGCCTTGACGGGGGGGCCAACAATGAGCAGTTCTTC.

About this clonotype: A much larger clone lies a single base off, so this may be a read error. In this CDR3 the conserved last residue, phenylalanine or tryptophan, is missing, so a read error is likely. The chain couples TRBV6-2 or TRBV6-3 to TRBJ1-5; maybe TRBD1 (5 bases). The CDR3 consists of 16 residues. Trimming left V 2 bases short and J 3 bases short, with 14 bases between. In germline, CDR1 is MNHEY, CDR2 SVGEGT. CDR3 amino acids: CASSYPGEGFNQPQHL. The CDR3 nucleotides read TGTGCCAGCAGTTACCCCGGGGAGGGGTTCAATCAGCCCCAGCATTTA.

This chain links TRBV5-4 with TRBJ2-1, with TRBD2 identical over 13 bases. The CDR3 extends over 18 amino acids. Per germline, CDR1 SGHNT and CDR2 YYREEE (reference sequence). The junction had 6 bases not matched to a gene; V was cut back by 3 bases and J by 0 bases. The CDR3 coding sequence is TGTGCCAGCAGCTCCGGGACTAGCGGGACCAGCTCCTACAATGAGCAGTTCTTC. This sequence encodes CASSSGTSGTSSYNEQFF.

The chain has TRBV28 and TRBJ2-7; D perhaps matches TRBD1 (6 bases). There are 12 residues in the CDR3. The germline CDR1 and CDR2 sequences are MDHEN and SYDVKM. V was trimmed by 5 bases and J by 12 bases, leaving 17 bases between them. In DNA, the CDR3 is TGTGCCAGCAGTGACTTCAGGGGTTATCGGTACTTC. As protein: CASSDFRGYRYF.

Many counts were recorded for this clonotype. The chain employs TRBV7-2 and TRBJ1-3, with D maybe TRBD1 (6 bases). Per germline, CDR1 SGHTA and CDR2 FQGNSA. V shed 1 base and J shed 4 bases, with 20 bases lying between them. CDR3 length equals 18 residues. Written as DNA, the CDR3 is TGTGCCAGCAGCTTAGAGCGGTCGGCAGGGGTGTCCGGAAACACCATATATTTT. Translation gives CASSLERSAGVSGNTIYF.

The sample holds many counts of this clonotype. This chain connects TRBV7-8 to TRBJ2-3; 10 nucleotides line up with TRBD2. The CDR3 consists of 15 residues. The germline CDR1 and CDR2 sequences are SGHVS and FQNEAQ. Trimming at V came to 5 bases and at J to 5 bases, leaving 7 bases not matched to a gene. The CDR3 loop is CASSTTGTSVDTQYF. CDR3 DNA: TGTGCCAGCAGCACTACCGGGACTAGCGTAGATACGCAGTATTTT. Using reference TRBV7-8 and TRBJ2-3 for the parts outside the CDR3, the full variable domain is GAGVSQSPRYKVAKRGQDVALRCDPISGHVSLFWYQQALGQGPEFLTYFQNEAQLDKSGLPSDRFFAERPEGSVSTLKIQRTQQEDSAVYLCASSTTGTSVDTQYFGPGTRLTVL.

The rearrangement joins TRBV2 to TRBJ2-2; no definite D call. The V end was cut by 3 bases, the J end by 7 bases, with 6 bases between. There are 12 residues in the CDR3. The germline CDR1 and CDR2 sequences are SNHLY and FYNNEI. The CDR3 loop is CASSDLLGELFF. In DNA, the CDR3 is TGTGCCAGCAGTGACCTCCTCGGGGAGCTGTTTTTT.

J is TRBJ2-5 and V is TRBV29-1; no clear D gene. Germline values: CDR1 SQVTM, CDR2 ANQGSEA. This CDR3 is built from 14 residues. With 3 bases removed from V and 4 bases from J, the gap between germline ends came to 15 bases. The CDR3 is CSVDLMSRVETQYF. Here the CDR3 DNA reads TGCAGCGTTGATCTTATGAGTAGGGTAGAGACCCAGTACTTC.

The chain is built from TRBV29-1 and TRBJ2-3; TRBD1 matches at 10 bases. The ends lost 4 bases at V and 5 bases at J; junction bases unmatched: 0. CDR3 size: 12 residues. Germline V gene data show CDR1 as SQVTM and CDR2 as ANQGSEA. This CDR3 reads CSVGTGGDTQYF. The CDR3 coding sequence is TGCAGCGTTGGGACAGGGGGAGATACGCAGTATTTT.

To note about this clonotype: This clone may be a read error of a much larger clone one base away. The CDR3 sequence is CASKPTGPYEQYF. DNA for the CDR3: TGTGCCAGTAAGCCGACAGGACCCTACGAGCAGTACTTC. The chain uses TRBV6-8 and TRBJ2-7; tentative D call: TRBD1 (6 bases). Trimming pared 9 bases from V and 2 bases from J, leaving 14 bases between. The germline gives CDR1 MNHGY, CDR2 SAAAGT. The CDR3 totals 13 residues.

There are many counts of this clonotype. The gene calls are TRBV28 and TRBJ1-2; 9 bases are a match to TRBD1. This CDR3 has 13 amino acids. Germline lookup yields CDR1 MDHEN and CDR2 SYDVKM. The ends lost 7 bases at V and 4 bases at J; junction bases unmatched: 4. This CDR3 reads CASTGTGSYGYTF. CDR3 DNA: TGTGCCAGCACTGGGACAGGGAGCTATGGCTACACCTTC.

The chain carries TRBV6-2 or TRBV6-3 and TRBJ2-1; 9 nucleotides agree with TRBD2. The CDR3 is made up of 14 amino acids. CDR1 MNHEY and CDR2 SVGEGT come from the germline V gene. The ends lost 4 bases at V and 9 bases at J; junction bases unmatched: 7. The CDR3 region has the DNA TGTGCCAGCAGTTCGGGACTAGCACGGGGTGAGCAGTTCTTC. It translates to CASSSGLARGEQFF.

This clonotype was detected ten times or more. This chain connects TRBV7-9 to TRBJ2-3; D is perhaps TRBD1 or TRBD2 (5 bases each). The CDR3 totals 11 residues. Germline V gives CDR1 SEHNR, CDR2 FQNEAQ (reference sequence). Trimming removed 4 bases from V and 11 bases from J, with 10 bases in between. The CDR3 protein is CASSSGTWQYF. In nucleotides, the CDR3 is TGTGCCAGCAGCTCAGGGACCTGGCAGTATTTT.

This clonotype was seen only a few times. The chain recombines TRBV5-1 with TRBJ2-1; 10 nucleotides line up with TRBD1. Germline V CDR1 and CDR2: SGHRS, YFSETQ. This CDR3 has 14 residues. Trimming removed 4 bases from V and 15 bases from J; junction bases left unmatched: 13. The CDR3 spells CASSTTTGGAYWFF. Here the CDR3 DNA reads TGCGCCAGCAGCACAACGACAGGGGGCGCTTATTGGTTCTTC.

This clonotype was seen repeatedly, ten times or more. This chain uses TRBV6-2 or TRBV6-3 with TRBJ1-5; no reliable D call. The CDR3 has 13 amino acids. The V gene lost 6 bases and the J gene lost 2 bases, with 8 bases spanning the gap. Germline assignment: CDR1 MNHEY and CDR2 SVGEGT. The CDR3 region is CASRLDGNQPQHF. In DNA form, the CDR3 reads TGTGCCAGCAGATTAGATGGCAATCAGCCCCAGCATTTT.

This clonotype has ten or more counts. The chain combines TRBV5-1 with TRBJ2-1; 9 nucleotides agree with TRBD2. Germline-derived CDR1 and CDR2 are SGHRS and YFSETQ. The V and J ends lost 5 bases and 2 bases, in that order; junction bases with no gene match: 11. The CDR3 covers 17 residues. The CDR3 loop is CASRKGPSGAAYNEQFF. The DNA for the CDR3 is TGCGCCAGCAGAAAGGGGCCTAGCGGGGCCGCCTACAATGAGCAGTTCTTC.

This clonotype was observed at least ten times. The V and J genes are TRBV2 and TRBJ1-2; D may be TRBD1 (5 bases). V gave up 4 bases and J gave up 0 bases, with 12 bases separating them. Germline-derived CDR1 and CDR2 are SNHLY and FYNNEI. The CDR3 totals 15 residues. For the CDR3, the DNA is TGTGCCAGCAGTGCCATGAGACAGACTAACTATGGCTACACCTTC. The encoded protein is CASSAMRQTNYGYTF.